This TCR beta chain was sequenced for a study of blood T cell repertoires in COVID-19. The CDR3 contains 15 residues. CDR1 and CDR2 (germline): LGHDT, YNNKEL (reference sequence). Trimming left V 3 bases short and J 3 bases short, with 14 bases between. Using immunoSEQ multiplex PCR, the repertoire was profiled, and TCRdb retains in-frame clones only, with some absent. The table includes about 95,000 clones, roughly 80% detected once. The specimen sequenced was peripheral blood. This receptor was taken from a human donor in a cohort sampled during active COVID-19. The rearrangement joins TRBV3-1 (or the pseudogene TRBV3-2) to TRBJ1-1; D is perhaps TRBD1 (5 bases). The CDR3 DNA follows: TGTGCCAGCAGCCATGGGGCTACCAGGTACACTGAAGCTTTCTTT. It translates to CASSHGATRYTEAFF.